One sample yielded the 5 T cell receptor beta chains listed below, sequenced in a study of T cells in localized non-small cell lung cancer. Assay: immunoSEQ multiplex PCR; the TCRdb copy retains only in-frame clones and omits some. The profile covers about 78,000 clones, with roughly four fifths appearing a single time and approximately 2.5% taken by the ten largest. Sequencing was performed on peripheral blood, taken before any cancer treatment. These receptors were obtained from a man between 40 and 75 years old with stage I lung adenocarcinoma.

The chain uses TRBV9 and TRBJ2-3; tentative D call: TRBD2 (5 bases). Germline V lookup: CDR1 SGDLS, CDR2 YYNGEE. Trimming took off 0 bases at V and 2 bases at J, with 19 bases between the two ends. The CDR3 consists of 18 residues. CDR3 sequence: CASSVATSSGGSTDTQYF. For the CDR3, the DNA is TGTGCCAGCAGCGTAGCTACGTCGAGCGGAGGATCCACAGATACGCAGTATTTT.

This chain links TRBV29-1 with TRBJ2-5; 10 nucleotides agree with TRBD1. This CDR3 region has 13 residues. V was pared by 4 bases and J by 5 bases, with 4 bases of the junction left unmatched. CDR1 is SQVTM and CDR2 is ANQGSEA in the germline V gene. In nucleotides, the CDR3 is TGCAGCGTTGGACAGGGGGCTCGGGAGACCCAGTACTTC. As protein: CSVGQGARETQYF.

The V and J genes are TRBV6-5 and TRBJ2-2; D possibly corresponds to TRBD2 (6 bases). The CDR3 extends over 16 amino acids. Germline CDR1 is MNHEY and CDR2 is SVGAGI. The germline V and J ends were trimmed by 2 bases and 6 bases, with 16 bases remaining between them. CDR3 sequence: CASSYLAGLKAGELFF. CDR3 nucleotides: TGTGCCAGCAGTTACCTCGCGGGGCTAAAGGCCGGGGAGCTGTTTTTT.

CDR3 loop: CASSLPGTRPRNEKLFF. The CDR3 nucleotides are TGTGCCAGCAGCCTACCCGGGACCCGACCCAGGAATGAAAAACTGTTTTTT. The V call is TRBV9, the J call TRBJ1-4; tentative D call: TRBD1 (5 bases). V shed 4 bases and J shed 5 bases, with 21 bases lying between them. The CDR3 totals 17 residues. The V gene's germline CDR1 is SGDLS and CDR2 YYNGEE.

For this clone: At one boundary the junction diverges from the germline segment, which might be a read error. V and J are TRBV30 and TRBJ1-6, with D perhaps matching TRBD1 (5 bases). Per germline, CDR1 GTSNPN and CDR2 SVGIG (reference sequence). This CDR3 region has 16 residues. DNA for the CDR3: TGTGTCTGGAGTGCTCGGGGGTCCCCTAAAGCTTCACCCCTCCACTTT. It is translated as CVWSARGSPKASPLHF.